Presented here are 19 T cell receptor beta chains from one specimen sequenced in a study of cytomegalovirus exposure and HLA in healthy donors. The PCR used 60 Vbeta and 13 Jbeta primers. The table came from immunoSEQ multiplex PCR; TCRdb's copy has only in-frame clones and leaves some out. The data contain about 140,000 clones, approximately 9% of them singletons. The source material was PBMCs. These receptors all come from a male donor in good health and CMV-seronegative.

The V and J genes are TRBV27 and TRBJ1-2; 7 nucleotides align to TRBD1. The CDR3 loop spans 14 amino acids. With 6 bases clipped from V and 4 bases from J, the junction kept 8 bases outside the gene matches. Looked up from germline, CDR1 is MNHEY and CDR2 is SMNVEV (reference sequence). The CDR3 here is CASRRQGGSYGYTF. For the CDR3, the DNA is TGTGCCAGCAGACGCCAGGGGGGAAGCTATGGCTACACCTTC.

The chain carries TRBV7-9 and TRBJ1-6; D gene unclear. This CDR3 region has 13 residues. Germline-derived CDR1 and CDR2 are SEHNR and FQNEAQ (reference sequence). Between the trimmed V and J ends, which lost 5 bases and 8 bases, there was a span of 10 bases. The CDR3 sequence is CASSLLLDSPLHF. The CDR3, as DNA: TGTGCCAGCAGCCTCCTACTAGATTCACCCCTCCACTTT.

V is TRBV5-1 and J is TRBJ2-5; 11 bases map to TRBD2. Germline V gene lookup returns CDR1 SGHRS and CDR2 YFSETQ. The CDR3 contains 16 residues. V shed 6 bases, J shed 4 bases, and the junction held 11 bases outside the gene matches. CDR3 DNA: TGCGCCAGCACCACCGGGACTAGCGGCCTCGGAGAGACCCAGTACTTC. Protein product: CASTTGTSGLGETQYF.

This clone came up a few times. The chain employs TRBV4-3 and TRBJ2-7, with 7 bases matching TRBD2. Germline CDR1 reads LGHNA; CDR2 reads YSLEER. Trimming at V came to 0 bases and at J to 2 bases, leaving 4 bases not matched to a gene. The CDR3 has 15 amino acids. DNA for the CDR3: TGCGCCAGCAGCCAAGATGTGGGAGGGGCCTACGAGCAGTACTTC. Protein: CASSQDVGGAYEQYF.

The sample holds a few counts of this clone. This sequence joins TRBV28 and TRBJ1-2; D remains ambiguous. Trimming removed 0 bases at V and 5 bases at J, with 10 bases between. The CDR3 runs 14 residues. CDR1 MDHEN and CDR2 SYDVKM come from the germline V gene. CDR3 residues: CASSLWGRTYGYTF. The CDR3 region has the DNA TGTGCCAGCAGTTTATGGGGCAGGACTTATGGCTACACCTTC.

The chain is built from TRBV4-1 and TRBJ2-3, with 7 bases lining up with TRBD1. The CDR3 has 17 residues. Germline V lookup: CDR1 MGHRA, CDR2 YSYEKL. Trimming removed 0 bases from V and 6 bases from J; junction bases left unmatched: 12. The CDR3 loop reads CASSQDLWTGGSDTQYF. The CDR3 coding sequence is TGCGCCAGCAGCCAAGATCTATGGACAGGAGGCTCGGATACGCAGTATTTT.

This clone was seen a handful of times. The CDR3 loop is CASSLLDSTGEAFF. DNA of the CDR3: TGTGCCAGCAGTCTATTGGATTCGACAGGTGAAGCTTTCTTT. The chain combines TRBV27 with TRBJ1-1; tentative D call: TRBD1 (6 bases). Germline loops: CDR1 MNHEY, CDR2 SMNVEV (reference sequence). V was trimmed by 5 bases and J by 7 bases, leaving 17 bases between them. There are 14 residues in the CDR3.

This clone was seen a few times. The chain is built from TRBV28 and TRBJ1-1; 7 bases align to TRBD1. The CDR3 contains 15 residues. With 10 bases clipped from V and 0 bases from J, the junction kept 11 bases outside the gene matches. Germline V gene lookup returns CDR1 MDHEN and CDR2 SYDVKM. The CDR3 here is CATATGAEMNTEAFF. As DNA, the CDR3 is TGTGCCACCGCAACAGGGGCCGAAATGAACACTGAAGCTTTCTTT.

This clone showed up just a few times. CDR3 loop: CASRDRTNTEAFF. The CDR3 bases are TGTGCCAGCCGGGACAGGACTAACACTGAAGCTTTCTTT. The chain links TRBV2 to TRBJ1-1; 8 nucleotides match TRBD1. The CDR3 is 13 amino acids. The germline gives CDR1 SNHLY, CDR2 FYNNEI. J was trimmed by 2 bases and V by 8 bases; bases with no gene match: 4.

This clone turned up a few times. This chain connects TRBV6-5 to TRBJ1-6; 7 positions agree with TRBD1. V shed 10 bases and J 8 bases; nucleotides not matched to a gene: 11. The CDR3 sequence is 14 residues long. Germline CDR1 reads MNHEY; CDR2 reads SVGAGI. CDR3 residues: CATQTTGPYSPLHF. CDR3 in DNA: TGTGCCACCCAGACGACAGGGCCGTATTCACCCCTCCACTTT.

The chain combines TRBV4-3 with TRBJ2-1; no reliable D call. The V and J ends lost 3 bases and 2 bases respectively, with 11 bases between them. This CDR3 contains 15 residues. From germline, CDR1 is LGHNA and CDR2 YSLEER. The CDR3 nucleotides read TGCGCCAGCAGCCATGTCCATGGCCCCTACAATGAGCAGTTCTTC. Protein product: CASSHVHGPYNEQFF.

The chain carries TRBV7-3 and TRBJ2-1, with D possibly matching TRBD2 (7 bases). Germline CDR1 is SGHTA and CDR2 is FQGTGA. V was shortened by 5 bases and J by 9 bases, with 14 bases between the two germline ends. The CDR3 runs to 13 residues. CDR3 residues: CASSRGLGGEQFF. Here the CDR3 DNA reads TGTGCCAGCAGCCGTGGACTAGGGGGTGAGCAGTTCTTC. Filled out from reference TRBV7-3 and TRBJ2-1, the complete variable domain reads GAGVSQTPSNKVTEKGKYVELRCDPISGHTALYWYRQSLGQGPEFLIYFQGTGAADDSGLPNDRFFAVRPEGSVSTLKIQRTERGDSAVYLCASSRGLGGEQFFGPGTRLTVL.

The chain links TRBV6-5 to TRBJ1-3; no clear D. This CDR3 region has 16 residues. V was pared by 0 bases and J by 0 bases, with 9 bases between. The V gene's germline CDR1 is MNHEY and CDR2 SVGAGI. CDR3 amino acids: CASSYSIQSSGNTIYF. The DNA of the CDR3 is TGTGCCAGCAGTTACTCTATACAGAGCTCTGGAAACACCATATATTTT.

The rearrangement links TRBV28 to TRBJ1-1; a weak D match, TRBD1 (5 bases). Germline assignment: CDR1 MDHEN and CDR2 SYDVKM. This CDR3 region has 13 residues. The V end was cut by 5 bases, the J end by 1 base, with 8 bases between. CDR3 protein: CASSPRENTEAFF. Here the CDR3 DNA reads TGTGCCAGCAGTCCCAGGGAGAACACTGAAGCTTTCTTT. Filled out from reference TRBV28 and TRBJ1-1, the complete variable domain reads DVKVTQSSRYLVKRTGEKVFLECVQDMDHENMFWYRQDPGLGLRLIYFSYDVKMKEKGDIPEGYSVSREKKERFSLILESASTNQTSMYLCASSPRENTEAFFGQGTRLTVV.

This clone is a singleton in its sample. The chain couples TRBV20-1 to TRBJ2-3; D may be TRBD2 (5 bases). Trimming left V 6 bases short and J 5 bases short, with 9 bases between. CDR3 length: 11 residues. Germline-derived CDR1 and CDR2 are DFQATT and SNEGSKA (reference sequence). CDR3 in amino acids: CSAVGVDTQYF. CDR3 nucleotide sequence: TGCAGTGCCGTCGGGGTAGATACGCAGTATTTT.

The chain joins TRBV2 to TRBJ2-2, with D unclear. The CDR3 runs to 16 residues. Germline values: CDR1 SNHLY, CDR2 FYNNEI. The ends were cut back, 1 base at V and 1 base at J, with 10 bases in the middle. The CDR3 DNA is TGTGCCAGCAGTGAAGACGAGACGGGGAACACCGGGGAGCTGTTTTTT. Protein: CASSEDETGNTGELFF.

The chain uses TRBV27 and TRBJ1-2; 10 bases are shared with TRBD1. CDR3 length: 12 amino acids. The germline gives CDR1 MNHEY, CDR2 SMNVEV (reference sequence). Trimming at V came to 8 bases and at J to 4 bases, leaving 1 base not matched to a gene. The CDR3 DNA sequence: TGTGCCAGCCGGACAGGGGGCTATGGCTACACCTTC. This encodes CASRTGGYGYTF.

This clone was seen a handful of times. V gene TRBV7-2 combines with J gene TRBJ1-4; D perhaps matches TRBD1 (6 bases). CDR3 length equals 15 residues. The V end lost 7 bases, the J end lost 5 bases, and 17 bases lay between the germline ends. Germline CDR1 and CDR2: SGHTA and FQGNSA. In nucleotides, the CDR3 is TGTGCCAGCACCTCCACCCGGGGGGGCAATGAAAAACTGTTTTTT. It is translated as CASTSTRGGNEKLFF.

The rearrangement uses TRBV9 and TRBJ2-5; TRBD1 might be the D (5 bases). Trimming left V 0 bases short and J 2 bases short, with 8 bases between. CDR1 and CDR2 from the germline V gene are SGDLS and YYNGEE. The CDR3 sequence is 14 residues long. CDR3 in DNA: TGTGCCAGCAGCGTAGGGGGCAGTCAAGAGACCCAGTACTTC. Encoded protein: CASSVGGSQETQYF. Combining the CDR3 with reference TRBV9 and TRBJ2-5 gives the whole variable domain DSGVTQTPKHLITATGQRVTLRCSPRSGDLSVYWYQQSLDQGLQFLIQYYNGEERAKGNILERFSAQQFPDLHSELNLSSLELGDSALYFCASSVGGSQETQYFGPGTRLLVL.